This T cell receptor beta chain emerged from a study of regulatory T cells in long-lasting Graves disease. This clonotype was recorded at least ten times. CDR3 length: 13 amino acids. V was cut by 6 bases and J by 3 bases, with 12 bases left in between. Relying on iRepertoire HTBI primers and Arm-PCR of CDR3 regions, the team built TCR beta libraries. In TCRdb, the multiplex PCR reads were re-called with MiXCR into one record per CDR3 protein. Among about 470,000 distinct CDR3 sequences listed, approximately 15% were seen once. Time point of the sample: newly diagnosed GD, antithyroid drugs for less than 3 months. PBMCs were the source of the RNA used for TCR sequencing. Separately, the same data were catalogued under a study of T cells in Graves' hyperthyroidism and ophthalmopathy.

The sample was peripheral blood mononuclear cells (PBMCs), taken at new diagnosis, from a patient treated with antithyroid drugs. J is TRBJ2-7 and V is TRBV12-3 or TRBV12-4, with D hard to call. This TCR was recovered from a woman aged 25-40 years with Graves disease. CDR3 sequence (DNA): TGTGCCAGCAGCCGTGCAACGGTCTACGAGCAGTACTTC. Translated, it gives CASSRATVYEQYF.